The clone carrying this T cell receptor (beta chain) was seen a few times. Its target is unknown. The data originate from a study of cytomegalovirus exposure and HLA in healthy donors. Study-wide results and caveats: The study dropped some indistinguishable V segments, TRBV6-2 and TRBV6-3 among them.

PCR was performed using 60 Vbeta and 13 Jbeta primers. Some clones are missing from TCRdb's copy, which holds only in-frame ones; the method was immunoSEQ multiplex PCR. The sample contains around 200,000 clones, over 60% of which appear only once. This CDR3 is 11 amino acids long. CDR1 and CDR2 from the germline V gene are LNHDA and SQIVND (reference sequence). V was cut by 5 bases and J by 5 bases, with 6 bases left in between. This TCR was recovered from a man between 25 and 39 years old in good health and CMV-seropositive. The chain recombines TRBV19 with TRBJ2-5; weak D call: TRBD2 (5 bases). Source material: PBMCs. CDR3 sequence (DNA): TGTGCCAGTAGTTCGGGGGAGACCCAGTACTTC. Amino acids: CASSSGETQYF.